This TCR beta chain was obtained from a study of blood T cell repertoires in COVID-19 (dated by TCRdb to 2018 to 2020). Background on the whole study: Collaborator samples came from the United States, Italy and Spain and covered acute and convalescent phases of COVID-19. The material from the prospective study consisted of cDNA or gDNA derived from T cells, B-cell-depleted T cells, or PBMCs. The dataset comprised deeply sampled blood TCRbeta repertoires from subjects exposed to, actively infected with, or recovered from COVID-19. The repertoires were released in a freely available public database intended as a resource for research on the immune response to SARS-CoV-2. Samples were obtained from the ongoing ImmuneRACE study (first 160 participants) and from 1,200 or so subjects provided by 6 global collaborators. Nearly every sample came with metadata listing a de-identified subject ID, COVID-19 status, age in years and sex. HLA class I and class II types, where available, came from metadata supplied by the sample provider rather than from assay-based typing. Results the study describes overall, beyond this receptor: The quantity of clinical and demographic metadata differed by source and by participant and was supplied without curation.

Turning to this clone: What antigen it recognizes has not been identified. No much larger clonotype is one base removed from it; base qualities were not supplied.

Its CDR3 holds 14 amino acids, cysteine through phenylalanine. Just CDR3 DNA is preserved here, 42 bases in frame from base 1. CDR1 and CDR2 are drawn from the germline V gene (reference sequence): SGHNT, YYREEE. V sheds 4 bases and J sheds 2 bases, leaving 12 bases between their ends. Collaborating institutions collected whole blood in K2EDTA tubes following their own protocols. For TCRbeta analysis, collaborator samples were shipped as frozen whole blood, as isolated PBMCs, or as DNA extracted from either sample type. TCRbeta CDR3 regions were amplified from genomic DNA by means of the immunoSEQ Assay, a bias-controlled multiplex PCR. Per the source publication's procedure: The number of nucleated cells in each sample was estimated from the amplification of reference gene primers within the assay. To quantify the absolute abundance of each unique TCRbeta CDR3 rearrangement, sequence reads were collapsed and filtered. Productive Simpson clonality was computed per sample as the square root of Simpson's diversity index over productive rearrangements. The immuneACCESS repertoire file appears here via TCRdb, limited to in-frame rearrangements. These files lack a portion of the clones; in checked studies, under half of the deficit traces to unresolved V genes, and the cause of the others is not known. The DNA was the basis for D and trimming; V, J and clone size are from that table. The sample yields tens of thousands of clones; 83% were counted once. The ten most abundant clones make up about a sixth of the sample.

The source of this sequence is a woman aged 60 to 75 with acute or convalescent COVID-19. The V gene is TRBV5-4 and the J gene is TRBJ1-2; a confident D gene designation cannot be given. The source material was peripheral blood. The nucleotide sequence is given as TGTGCCAGCAGCCCGAACGGGGAGAACTATGGCTACACCTTC. Its protein reads: CASSPNGENYGYTF.